This T cell receptor (beta chain) emerged from a study of PD-1 blockade in mismatch repair-deficient tumors. Whole-study context: All were previously treated, progressing patients with some twelve mismatch repair-deficient cancer types. Regarding the study as a whole: Tumor-resident clones, often undetectable pretreatment in blood, expanded then contracted after pembrolizumab.

Mismatch repair deficiency was confirmed in all patients, by PCR or immunohistochemistry. TCR sequencing covered a few patients who responded to pembrolizumab. The method was immunoSEQ multiplex PCR; TCRdb's version includes in-frame clones alone and lacks a portion of them. Found here are under 150,000 clones, roughly 90% of them singletons; the top ten hold 10% to 15%. Comments on this clone: Its antigen is undetermined.

CDR3 length: 15 residues. Germline-derived CDR1 and CDR2 are SNHLY and FYNNEI. Trimming took 3 bases from V and 4 from J; bases not matched to a gene: 7. This specimen was peripheral blood, taken approximately 72 weeks after starting pembrolizumab. The V gene is TRBV2, the J gene TRBJ2-7; TRBD2 aligns across 9 bases. The sequence was collected from an adult with mismatch repair-deficient cancer. CDR3 residues: CASSDVAGERYEQYF. The CDR3 bases are TGTGCCAGCAGTGATGTAGCGGGAGAGCGATACGAGCAGTACTTC.